This T cell receptor (beta chain) was profiled in a study of human T cells and chemical hapten exposure. Time point: patch test 1, 2 weeks after DPC sensitization. Specified treatment: therapeutic diphenylcyclopropenone sensitization with weekly scalp DPC. Total RNA was isolated from whole blood that had not been fractionated. Ten or more counts support this clonotype. Its matching antigen is unknown. Study-level results: Controls had significantly fewer large CDR3 similarity clusters than were formed by expanded TCRs.

V lost 6 bases and J lost 0, with 17 bases in between. Germline V gene sequence: CDR1 DFQATT, CDR2 SNEGSKA (reference sequence). This CDR3 has 16 amino acids. Original analysis: Samples had a median of around 96,000 TCRs, ranging 23,224 to 690,600. From the RACE reads, TCRdb called clonotypes with MiXCR, one entry per CDR3 protein. TCRdb's processing, not the authors' own work, is the source of the V and J calls. The repertoire consists of tens of thousands of distinct CDR3 sequences, with around 7% occurring once and the leading ten covering about 1.6%. This receptor was obtained from a woman younger than 45 with alopecia areata. Some clones in this sample may be carry-over from other donors' samples. The J gene is TRBJ1-4, the V gene TRBV20-1; D is possibly TRBD1 (5 bases). This specimen was whole blood, taken in connection with sensitization to the hapten diphenylcyclopropenone (DPC). This CDR3 reads CSALDSLGATNEKLFF. The CDR3 DNA sequence: TGCAGTGCCTTAGACAGTCTAGGCGCAACTAATGAAAAACTGTTTTTT.